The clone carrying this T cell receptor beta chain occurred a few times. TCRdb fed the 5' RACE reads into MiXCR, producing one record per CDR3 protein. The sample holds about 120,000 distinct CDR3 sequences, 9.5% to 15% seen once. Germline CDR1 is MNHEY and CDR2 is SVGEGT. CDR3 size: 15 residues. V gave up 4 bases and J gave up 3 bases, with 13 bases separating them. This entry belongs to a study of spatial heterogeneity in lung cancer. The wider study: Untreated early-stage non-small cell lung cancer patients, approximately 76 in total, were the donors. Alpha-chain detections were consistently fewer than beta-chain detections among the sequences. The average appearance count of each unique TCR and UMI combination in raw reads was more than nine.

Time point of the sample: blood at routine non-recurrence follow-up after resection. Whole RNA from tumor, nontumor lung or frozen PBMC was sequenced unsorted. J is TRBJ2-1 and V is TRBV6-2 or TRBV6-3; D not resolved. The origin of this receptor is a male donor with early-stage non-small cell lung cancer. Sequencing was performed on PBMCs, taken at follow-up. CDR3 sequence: CASSSPPGFYNEQFF. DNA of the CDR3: TGTGCCAGCAGTTCCCCTCCCGGGTTCTACAATGAGCAGTTCTTC.